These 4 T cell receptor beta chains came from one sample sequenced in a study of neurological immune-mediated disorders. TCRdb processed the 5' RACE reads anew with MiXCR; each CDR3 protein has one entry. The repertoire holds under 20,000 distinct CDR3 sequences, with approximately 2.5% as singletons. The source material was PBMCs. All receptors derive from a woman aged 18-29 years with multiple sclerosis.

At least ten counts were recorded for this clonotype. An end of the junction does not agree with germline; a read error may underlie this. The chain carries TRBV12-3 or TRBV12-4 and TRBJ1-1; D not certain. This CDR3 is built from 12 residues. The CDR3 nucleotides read TGTGCCAGCAGATTAGAAAACACTGAAGCTTTCTTT. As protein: CASRLENTEAFF.

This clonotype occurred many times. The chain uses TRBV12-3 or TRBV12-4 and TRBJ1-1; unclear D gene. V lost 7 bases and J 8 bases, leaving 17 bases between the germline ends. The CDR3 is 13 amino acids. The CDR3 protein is CASTLVRGGEAFF. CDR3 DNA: TGTGCCAGCACCTTGGTGCGTGGCGGGGAAGCTTTCTTT.

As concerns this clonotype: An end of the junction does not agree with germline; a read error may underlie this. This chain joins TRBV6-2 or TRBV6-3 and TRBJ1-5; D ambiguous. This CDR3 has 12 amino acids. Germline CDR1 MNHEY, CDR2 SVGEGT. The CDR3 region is CATAIFGQPQNF. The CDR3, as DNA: TGTGCCACCGCGATTTTCGGTCAGCCCCAGAATTTT.

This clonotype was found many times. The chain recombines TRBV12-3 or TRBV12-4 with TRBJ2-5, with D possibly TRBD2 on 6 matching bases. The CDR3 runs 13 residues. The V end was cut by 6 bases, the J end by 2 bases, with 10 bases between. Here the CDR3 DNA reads TGTGCCAGCAGCAAGCGGGCACAAGAGACCCAGTACTTC. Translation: CASSKRAQETQYF.